The sequence of this T cell receptor (beta chain) was determined in a study of regulatory T cells in long-lasting Graves disease. The CDR3 is 14 amino acids. Trimming removed 0 bases at V and 1 base at J, with 4 bases between. Germline CDR1 and CDR2: MNHEY and SVGEGT. Time point of the sample: newly diagnosed GD, antithyroid drugs for less than 3 months. Making the TCR library involved RNA that had been extracted from PBMCs. Through Arm-PCR of CDR3 regions and iRepertoire HTBI primers, TCR beta libraries were built. TCRdb used MiXCR to reprocess the multiplex PCR reads, holding one entry per CDR3 protein. The table lists about 460,000 distinct CDR3 sequences, 14% of them singletons. The same specimen was also included in a second study, on T cells in Graves' hyperthyroidism and ophthalmopathy. That source adds: An absence of ophthalmopathy progression within 18 months meant stable Graves' hyperthyroidism. Hyperthyroidism had been newly diagnosed in patients aged 18 to 65, and its duration was under 2 months. The HTBI set primed first-round TCR CDR3 RT-PCR.

The sample consisted of peripheral blood mononuclear cells (PBMCs), taken at new diagnosis, from a patient treated with antithyroid drugs. V usage is TRBV6-2 or TRBV6-3 and J usage is TRBJ1-5; the D is unclear. This receptor was identified in a woman aged 50 to 60 with Graves disease. The CDR3 spells CASSYSRSNQPQHF. The CDR3 DNA follows: TGTGCCAGCAGTTACTCGCGGAGCAATCAGCCCCAGCATTTT.